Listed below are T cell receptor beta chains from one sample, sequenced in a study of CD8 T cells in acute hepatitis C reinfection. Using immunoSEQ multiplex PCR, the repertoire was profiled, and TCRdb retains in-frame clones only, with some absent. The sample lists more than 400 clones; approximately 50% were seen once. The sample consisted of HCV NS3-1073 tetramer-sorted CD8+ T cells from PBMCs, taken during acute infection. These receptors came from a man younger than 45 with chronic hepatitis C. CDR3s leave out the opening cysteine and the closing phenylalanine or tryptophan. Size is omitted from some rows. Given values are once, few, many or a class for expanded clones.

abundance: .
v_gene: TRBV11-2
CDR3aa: ASSLEAGPWGEQY

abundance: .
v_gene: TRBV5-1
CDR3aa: ASSWNDPSGFQY

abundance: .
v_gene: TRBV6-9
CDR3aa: ASSELTLGDYEQY

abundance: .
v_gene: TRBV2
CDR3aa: ASSPLEQGATNEKLF

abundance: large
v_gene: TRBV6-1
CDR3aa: ASSEAPGQPNQPQH

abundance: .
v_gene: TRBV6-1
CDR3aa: ASRDGPTGYGYT

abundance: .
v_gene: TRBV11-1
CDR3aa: ASSYSQGDYGYT

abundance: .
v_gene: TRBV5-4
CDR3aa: ASSQEPGAPNTGELF

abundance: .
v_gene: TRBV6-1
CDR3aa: ASSEAMVAGGSQYNEQY

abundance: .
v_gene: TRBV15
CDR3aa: ATSPLSENTEAF

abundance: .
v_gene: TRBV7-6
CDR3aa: ASSPKPLHANTGELF

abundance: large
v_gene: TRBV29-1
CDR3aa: SVCYPGTDEKLF

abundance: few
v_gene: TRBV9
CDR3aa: ASSVLSSGGGETQY

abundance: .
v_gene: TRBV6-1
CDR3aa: ASSVASSYEQY